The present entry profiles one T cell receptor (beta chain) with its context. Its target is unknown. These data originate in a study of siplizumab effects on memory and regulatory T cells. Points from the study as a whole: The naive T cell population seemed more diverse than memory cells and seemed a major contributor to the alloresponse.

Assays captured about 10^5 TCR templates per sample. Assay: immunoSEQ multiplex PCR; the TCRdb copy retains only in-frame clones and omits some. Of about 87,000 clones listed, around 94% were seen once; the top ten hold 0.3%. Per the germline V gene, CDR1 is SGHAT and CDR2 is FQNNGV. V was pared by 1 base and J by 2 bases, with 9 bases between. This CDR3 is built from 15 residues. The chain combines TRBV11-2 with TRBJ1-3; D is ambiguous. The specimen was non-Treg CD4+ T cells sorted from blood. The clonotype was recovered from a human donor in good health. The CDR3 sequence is CASSLGGEAGNTIYF. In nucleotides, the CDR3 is TGTGCCAGCAGCTTAGGCGGGGAGGCTGGAAACACCATATATTTT.